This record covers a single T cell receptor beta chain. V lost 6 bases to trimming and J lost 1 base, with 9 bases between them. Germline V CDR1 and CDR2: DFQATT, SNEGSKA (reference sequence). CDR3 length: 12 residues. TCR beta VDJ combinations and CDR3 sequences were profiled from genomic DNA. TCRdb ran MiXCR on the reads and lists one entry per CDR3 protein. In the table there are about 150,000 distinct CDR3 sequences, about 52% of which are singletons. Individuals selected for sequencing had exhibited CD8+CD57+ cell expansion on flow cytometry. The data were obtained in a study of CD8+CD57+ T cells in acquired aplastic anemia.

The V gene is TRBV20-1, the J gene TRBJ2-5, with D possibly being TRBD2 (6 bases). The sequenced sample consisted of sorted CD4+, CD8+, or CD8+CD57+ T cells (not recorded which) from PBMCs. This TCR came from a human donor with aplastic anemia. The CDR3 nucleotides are TGCAGTGCGCGGGACCTCCAAGAGACCCAGTACTTC. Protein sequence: CSARDLQETQYF.